A single sample gave rise to the 13 T cell receptor beta chains below, sequenced in a study of T cells in Graves' hyperthyroidism and ophthalmopathy. Authors of the study amplified TCR beta CDR3 regions from RNA transcripts. The TCR CDR3 was amplified in a first-round RT-PCR using the HTBI primer set. One entry per CDR3 protein results from TCRdb running MiXCR on the multiplex PCR reads. The sample lists almost 600,000 distinct CDR3 sequences, approximately 15% seen once, with almost 6% in the top ten. The sequenced sample consisted of blood. These receptors came from a woman between 25 and 40 years old with Graves' hyperthyroidism that later progressed to Graves' ophthalmopathy.

Ten or more counts support this clonotype. The chain carries TRBV27 and TRBJ1-1, with unresolved D. Trimming pared 5 bases from V and 6 bases from J, leaving 13 bases between. This CDR3 contains 13 residues. Germline CDR1 is MNHEY and CDR2 is SMNVEV (reference sequence). CDR3 loop: CASSPALGAEAFF. The CDR3 DNA sequence: TGTGCCAGCAGTCCCGCCTTGGGCGCTGAAGCTTTCTTT.

This clonotype has just a few counts. V gene TRBV7-9 combines with J gene TRBJ1-2; no clear D gene. Germline assignment: CDR1 SEHNR and CDR2 FQNEAQ (reference sequence). CDR3 size: 13 residues. The V end was cut by 5 bases, the J end by 3 bases, with 10 bases between. CDR3 region: CASSPRWDYGYTF. CDR3 sequence (DNA): TGTGCCAGCAGCCCCCGATGGGACTATGGCTACACCTTC.

This clonotype has at least ten counts. At one end the junction does not follow the germline gene, possibly because of a read error. The chain has TRBV2 and TRBJ2-3; TRBD2 is a possible D gene (5 bases). The V gene's germline CDR1 is SNHLY and CDR2 FYNNEI. The CDR3 runs to 17 residues. This chain's CDR3 is CASSEEDSTDTQCTQCF. CDR3 DNA sequence: TGTGCCAGCAGTGAGGAGGATAGCACAGATACGCAGTGCACGCAGTGTTTT.

This clonotype was seen many times. V usage is TRBV7-3 and J usage is TRBJ2-7, with D unclear. The V end lost 4 bases, the J end lost 6 bases, and 10 bases lay between the germline ends. The germline gives CDR1 SGHTA, CDR2 FQGTGA. This CDR3 comprises 12 residues. The CDR3 sequence: CASSSGVGEQYF. DNA for the CDR3: TGTGCCAGCAGCTCGGGTGTCGGCGAGCAGTACTTC.

This clonotype was seen a few times. This sequence joins TRBV20-1 and TRBJ2-1, with no clear D. CDR1 DFQATT and CDR2 SNEGSKA come from the germline V gene (reference sequence). Trimming left V 4 bases short and J 5 bases short, with 21 bases between. The CDR3 totals 16 residues. CDR3 coding DNA: TGCAGTGCTAAATCTTTTGCGCGTAAGGACGACAATGAGCAGTTCTTC. It specifies CSAKSFARKDDNEQFF.

Ten or more counts support this clonotype. The chain couples TRBV7-9 to TRBJ2-7; TRBD2 matches 9 bases. With 1 base clipped from V and 6 bases from J, the junction kept 4 bases outside the gene matches. Germline V CDR1 and CDR2: SEHNR, FQNEAQ (reference sequence). The CDR3 spans 14 residues. In DNA form, the CDR3 reads TGTGCCAGCAGCTTAGTTCTAGCGGGAACCGAGCAGTACTTC. It codes for CASSLVLAGTEQYF. Variable domain in full (rest from reference TRBV7-9 and TRBJ2-7): DTGVSQNPRHKITKRGQNVTFRCDPISEHNRLYWYRQTLGQGPEFLTYFQNEAQLEKSRLLSDRFSAERPKGSFSTLEIQRTEQGDSAMYLCASSLVLAGTEQYFGPGTRLTVT.

Ten or more counts support this clonotype. The chain is built from TRBV10-3 and TRBJ2-1, with D maybe TRBD1 (6 bases). Trimming stripped 11 bases from V and 6 bases from J, with 20 bases between. The CDR3 consists of 14 residues. CDR1 and CDR2 from the germline V gene are ENHRY and SYGVKD. This CDR3 reads CASSSGAGSNEQFF. The CDR3 nucleotides are TGTGCCTCATCTTCAGGGGCCGGAAGCAATGAGCAGTTCTTC.

The table lists this clonotype with many counts. The chain employs TRBV3-1 and TRBJ2-5; 9 bases fit TRBD2. The CDR3 has 16 amino acids. V lost 1 base to trimming and J lost 5 bases; unmatched junction nucleotides: 8. CDR1 is LGHDT, CDR2 YNNKEL, per germline (reference sequence). This chain's CDR3 is CASSQVAGAPTETQYF. CDR3 in DNA: TGTGCCAGCAGCCAAGTAGCGGGAGCTCCCACGGAGACCCAGTACTTC.

The gene calls are TRBV2 and TRBJ2-7, with D uncertain. CDR1 and CDR2 (germline): SNHLY, FYNNEI. The CDR3 is 16 residues long. V lost 3 bases, J lost 0 bases, and 15 bases lay in between. CDR3 loop: CASSDYRGGSSYEQYF. CDR3 DNA sequence: TGTGCCAGCAGTGATTATCGAGGCGGTAGCTCCTACGAGCAGTACTTC.

This clonotype was counted between two and nine times. The chain employs TRBV24-1 and TRBJ2-1; 11 bases align to TRBD1. CDR3 length: 13 amino acids. Germline V lookup: CDR1 KGHDR, CDR2 SFDVKD. With 9 bases clipped from V and 7 bases from J, the junction kept 4 bases outside the gene matches. Here the CDR3 reads CATGTGGRNEQFF. In DNA, the CDR3 is TGTGCCACCGGGACAGGGGGAAGAAATGAGCAGTTCTTC.

This clonotype was detected only a few times. The rearrangement links TRBV9 to TRBJ1-1; 7 positions match TRBD1. From germline, CDR1 is SGDLS and CDR2 YYNGEE. After removal of 0 bases from V and 5 bases from J, the junction contained 13 bases not matched to a gene. The CDR3 loop spans 17 amino acids. This chain's CDR3 is CASSVAGQGEVRTEAFF. As DNA, the CDR3 is TGTGCCAGCAGCGTAGCTGGGCAGGGGGAGGTTAGGACTGAAGCTTTCTTT.

The rearrangement links TRBV6-1 to TRBJ2-7; TRBD2 aligns across 10 bases. The V segment lost 6 bases and the J segment 3 bases; nucleotides outside the gene matches: 11. Germline CDR1 is MNHNS and CDR2 is SASEGT. The CDR3 is 16 residues long. CDR3 sequence: CASSQRSSGRIYEQYF. The CDR3 DNA reads TGTGCCAGCAGCCAGCGGAGTAGCGGGAGGATCTACGAGCAGTACTTC.

This clonotype was counted ten times or more. This chain uses TRBV24-1 with TRBJ1-5, with D possibly TRBD1 on 6 matching bases. This CDR3 contains 17 residues. Per the germline V gene, CDR1 is KGHDR and CDR2 is SFDVKD. Between the trimmed V and J ends, which lost 4 bases and 4 bases, there was a span of 19 bases. The CDR3 DNA reads TGTGCCACCAGTGACAGAAGGGGGGACTCTACGAATCAGCCCCAGCATTTT. Protein: CATSDRRGDSTNQPQHF.